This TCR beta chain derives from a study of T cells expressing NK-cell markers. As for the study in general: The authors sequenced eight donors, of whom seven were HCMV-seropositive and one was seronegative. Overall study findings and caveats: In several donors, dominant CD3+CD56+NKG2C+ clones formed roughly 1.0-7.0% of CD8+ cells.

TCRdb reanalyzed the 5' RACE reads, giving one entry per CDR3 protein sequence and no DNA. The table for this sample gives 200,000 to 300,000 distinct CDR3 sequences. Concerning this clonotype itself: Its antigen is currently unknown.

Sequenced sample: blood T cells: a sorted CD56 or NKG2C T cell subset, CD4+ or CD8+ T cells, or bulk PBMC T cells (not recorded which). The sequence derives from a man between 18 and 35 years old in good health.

The CDR3 loop reads CASRGGSDTQYF. The rearrangement joins TRBV27 to TRBJ2-3. Germline V gene lookup returns CDR1 MNHEY and CDR2 SMNVEV (reference sequence). The CDR3 runs 12 residues.